This TCR beta chain stems from a study of blood T cell repertoires in COVID-19. The overall study: Nucleic acid was either cDNA or gDNA, and it came from T cells, B-cell-depleted T cells, or PBMCs.

Using immunoSEQ multiplex PCR, the repertoire was profiled, and TCRdb retains in-frame clones only, with some absent. Seen here are about 80,000 clones, 70% to 80% observed once, and the top ten hold about 15%. Trimming took off 6 bases at V and 1 base at J, with 15 bases between the two ends. The CDR3 runs to 15 residues. Germline CDR1 reads SGHRS; CDR2 reads YFSETQ. This chain links TRBV5-1 with TRBJ2-3; perhaps TRBD1 as D (5 bases). Sequencing was done on a sample of peripheral blood. The TCR originated in a man in his 70s with active or convalescent COVID-19. CDR3 DNA: TGCGCCAGCATCGATTTGGACAATGGCACAGATACGCAGTATTTT. Residues: CASIDLDNGTDTQYF.